The 32 T cell receptor beta chains presented below share a single source sample, sequenced in a study of cytomegalovirus exposure and HLA in healthy donors. Both 60 Vbeta primers and 13 Jbeta primers went into the PCR. Assay used: immunoSEQ multiplex PCR; TCRdb lists only in-frame clones, some missing. Of some 160,000 clones listed, over 80% are singletons. The sequencing input was PBMCs. These receptors were obtained from a woman between 18 and 29 years old in good health and CMV-seronegative.

The sample holds one count of this clone. The rearrangement uses TRBV6-5 and TRBJ1-4, with 7 bases identical to TRBD1. Trimming at V came to 0 bases and at J to 8 bases, leaving 9 bases not matched to a gene. Germline V gives CDR1 MNHEY, CDR2 SVGAGI. The CDR3 contains 16 residues. DNA of the CDR3: TGTGCCAGCAGTTACTCTGACAGGGTCGGGGAAGAAAAACTGTTTTTT. Its translation: CASSYSDRVGEEKLFF.

V usage is TRBV5-1 and J usage is TRBJ2-3; TRBD2 aligns across 11 bases. Germline CDR1 is SGHRS and CDR2 is YFSETQ. Trimming removed 0 bases from V and 4 bases from J; junction bases left unmatched: 4. This CDR3 has 16 amino acids. CDR3 region: CASSLALAGGPDTQYF. In nucleotides, the CDR3 is TGCGCCAGCAGCTTGGCCCTAGCGGGGGGCCCAGATACGCAGTATTTT.

The chain combines TRBV15 with TRBJ1-1; 9 bases agree with TRBD1. The CDR3 sequence is 14 residues long. The V segment lost 5 bases and the J segment 6 bases; nucleotides outside the gene matches: 7. The V gene's germline CDR1 is LNHNV and CDR2 YYDKDF (reference sequence). CDR3 nucleotides: TGTGCCACCAGCGGGGACAGGGTAGGGGCTGAAGCTTTCTTT. Its protein is CATSGDRVGAEAFF.

V usage is TRBV30 and J usage is TRBJ1-3; no definite D call. The CDR3 covers 11 residues. CDR1 is GTSNPN, CDR2 SVGIG, per germline (reference sequence). Trimming removed 3 bases at V and 3 bases at J, with 3 bases between. Written as DNA, the CDR3 is TGTGCCTGGAGCCGTGGAAACACCATATATTTT. The encoded protein is CAWSRGNTIYF.

The V gene is TRBV6-4, the J gene TRBJ2-7; TRBD1 matches 10 bases. This CDR3 region has 14 residues. Germline V lookup: CDR1 MRHNA, CDR2 SNTAGT. The ends lost 5 bases at V and 1 base at J; junction bases unmatched: 2. The CDR3 reads CASSRQGASYEQYF. The CDR3 region has the DNA TGTGCCAGCAGTCGACAGGGGGCTTCCTACGAGCAGTACTTC.

About this clone: Other DNA sequences in this sample translate to the same CDR3. V is TRBV9 and J is TRBJ1-1; the match to TRBD1 covers 8 bases. V was pared by 2 bases and J by 0 bases, with 3 bases of the junction left unmatched. The CDR3 spans 15 residues. Germline CDR1 reads SGDLS; CDR2 reads YYNGEE. The CDR3 DNA reads as TGTGCCAGCAGCGTCAGGACAGGGATGAACACTGAAGCTTTCTTT. It yields the protein CASSVRTGMNTEAFF.

The DNA of the CDR3 is TGTGCCAGCAGCCGCACTGGAGGGGGAAACACCATATATTTT. Translation: CASSRTGGGNTIYF. This chain uses TRBV13 with TRBJ1-3; D unclear. The CDR3 spans 14 residues. Germline V gene data show CDR1 as PRHDT and CDR2 as FYEKMQ (reference sequence). V was shortened by 5 bases and J by 4 bases, with 12 bases between the two germline ends.

The V gene is TRBV5-5, the J gene TRBJ2-3, with D perhaps TRBD1 (6 bases). Trimming took off 0 bases at V and 2 bases at J, with 13 bases between the two ends. The CDR3 is made up of 16 amino acids. In germline, CDR1 is SGHKS, CDR2 YYEKEE (reference sequence). CDR3 sequence (DNA): TGTGCCAGCAGCTTGGGTCGGGACATTAACACAGATACGCAGTATTTT. This gives the protein CASSLGRDINTDTQYF.

In its sample, this clone was seen once. This chain links TRBV29-1 with TRBJ1-1; D possibly corresponds to TRBD1 (6 bases). The CDR3 totals 13 residues. V was clipped by 7 bases and J by 0 bases, with 12 bases between them. Germline lookup yields CDR1 SQVTM and CDR2 ANQGSEA. The CDR3 DNA reads TGCAGCGCCGTTGGACAGATGAACACTGAAGCTTTCTTT. This translates into CSAVGQMNTEAFF.

This clone was recorded only once. The chain is built from TRBV29-1 and TRBJ2-5; TRBD2 matches at 16 bases. CDR1 SQVTM and CDR2 ANQGSEA come from the germline V gene. There are 16 residues in the CDR3. V gave up 4 bases and J gave up 1 base; unmatched junction bases: 3. CDR3 in amino acids: CSVVGTSGGVQETQYF. CDR3 nucleotides: TGCAGCGTTGTCGGGACTAGCGGGGGGGTCCAAGAGACCCAGTACTTC.

The chain uses TRBV5-6 and TRBJ2-3; the D gene is possibly TRBD2 (6 bases). CDR3 length: 14 residues. Trimming took 4 bases from V and 1 from J, leaving 10 bases between them. Looked up from germline, CDR1 is SGHDT and CDR2 is YYEEEE. CDR3 amino acids: CASSLAWGTDTQYF. The CDR3 region has the DNA TGTGCCAGCAGCCTAGCGTGGGGCACAGATACGCAGTATTTT.

The rearrangement joins TRBV11-2 to TRBJ2-2, with TRBD2 matching 7 bases. Germline CDR1 is SGHAT and CDR2 is FQNNGV. The J segment lost 7 bases and the V segment lost 10 bases, leaving 12 bases of the junction unmatched. CDR3 length: 14 residues. The CDR3 DNA reads TGTGCCACCCGCCCCGGGGGGTGGGGCGGGGAGCTGTTTTTT. Encoded protein: CATRPGGWGGELFF.

The J gene is TRBJ1-1, the V gene TRBV28, with unresolved D. The V end lost 7 bases, the J end lost 0 bases, and 12 bases lay between the germline ends. The germline gives CDR1 MDHEN, CDR2 SYDVKM. The CDR3 is made up of 14 amino acids. CDR3 sequence: CASTPGGVNTEAFF. In DNA form, the CDR3 reads TGTGCCAGCACCCCTGGAGGAGTGAACACTGAAGCTTTCTTT.

This sequence joins TRBV28 and TRBJ1-5; TRBD1 matches at 7 bases. CDR1 is MDHEN and CDR2 is SYDVKM in the germline V gene. CDR3 length: 17 amino acids. V gave up 7 bases and J gave up 4 bases; unmatched junction bases: 16. The CDR3 DNA reads TGTGCCAGCACCATTGGGTCGTTCGGACAGGAGAATCAGCCCCAGCATTTT. Its translation: CASTIGSFGQENQPQHF.

The rearrangement links TRBV4-1 to TRBJ1-5, with 7 bases lining up with TRBD1. The CDR3 loop spans 16 amino acids. The germline V gene encodes CDR1 MGHRA and CDR2 YSYEKL. The ends lost 2 bases at V and 2 bases at J; junction bases unmatched: 6. CDR3 nucleotide sequence: TGCGCCAGCAGCCAAAACAGGGGTTCCGGCAATCAGCCCCAGCATTTT. This codes for CASSQNRGSGNQPQHF.

This rearrangement joins TRBV6-5 to TRBJ1-1, with a tentative D call TRBD1 (5 bases). Deletions cut 5 bases from V and 1 base from J, with 8 bases between. Germline CDR1 and CDR2: MNHEY and SVGAGI. This CDR3 is 13 amino acids long. The CDR3 DNA reads TGTGCCAGCAGTAAGGGGCAGAACACTGAAGCTTTCTTT. Its translation is CASSKGQNTEAFF.

The V and J genes are TRBV11-2 and TRBJ1-1; 8 bases line up with TRBD1. Trimming at V came to 2 bases and at J to 8 bases, leaving 10 bases not matched to a gene. Germline V gives CDR1 SGHAT, CDR2 FQNNGV. This CDR3 region has 15 residues. The CDR3 DNA sequence: TGTGCCAGCAGCTTATGGTCGACAGGGGTGGTCGAAGCTTTCTTT. The encoded protein is CASSLWSTGVVEAFF.

This sequence joins TRBV5-1 and TRBJ2-7; D is uncertain. CDR3 length: 12 residues. Trimming pared 0 bases from V and 3 bases from J, leaving 4 bases between. The germline gives CDR1 SGHRS, CDR2 YFSETQ. CDR3 protein: CASSLDYYEQYF. In nucleotides, the CDR3 is TGCGCCAGCAGCTTGGACTACTACGAGCAGTACTTC.

The gene calls are TRBV5-4 and TRBJ2-1; tentatively, D is TRBD2 (10 bases). Between the trimmed V and J ends, which lost 4 bases and 9 bases, there was a span of 20 bases. CDR1 is SGHNT, CDR2 YYREEE, per germline (reference sequence). The CDR3 consists of 15 residues. This CDR3 is CASSTSGGDRVEQFF. The DNA for the CDR3 is TGTGCCAGCAGCACAAGCGGGGGGGACAGGGTTGAGCAGTTCTTC.

The gene calls are TRBV7-6 and TRBJ2-3; weak D call: TRBD2 (5 bases). The CDR3 length is 15 residues. Germline CDR1 SGHVS, CDR2 FNYEAQ. Trimming pared 1 base from V and 6 bases from J, leaving 14 bases between. This CDR3 is CASSLGRWRWDTQYF. In DNA, the CDR3 is TGTGCCAGCAGCTTAGGACGGTGGAGGTGGGATACGCAGTATTTT.

This clone has only a few counts. The V call is TRBV6-6, the J call TRBJ1-5; TRBD1 is a possible D gene (5 bases). Germline V lookup: CDR1 MNHNY, CDR2 SVGAGI (reference sequence). Trimming took 7 bases from V and 5 from J, leaving 12 bases between them. This CDR3 region has 13 residues. The CDR3 nucleotides read TGTGCCAGCATAAGGGGAACGGATCAGCCCCAGCATTTT. This encodes CASIRGTDQPQHF.

The sample holds one count of this clone. The V call is TRBV6-1, the J call TRBJ1-2, with a possible D match to TRBD1 (5 bases). Trimming took 7 bases from V and 9 from J, leaving 12 bases between them. The CDR3 sequence is 11 residues long. Germline-derived CDR1 and CDR2 are MNHNS and SASEGT. DNA for the CDR3: TGTGCCAGCATTCAGGGCCAACGCTACACCTTC. Its protein product is CASIQGQRYTF.

The chain employs TRBV5-8 and TRBJ1-5; weak D call: TRBD1 (5 bases). Trimming cost V 5 bases and J 2 bases, with 11 bases left between them. The germline V gene has CDR1 SGHTS and CDR2 YDEGEE. This CDR3 has 14 amino acids. The CDR3 region is CASSRGYGNQPQHF. The DNA for the CDR3 is TGTGCCAGCAGTCGGGGGTATGGCAATCAGCCCCAGCATTTT.

The chain has TRBV4-1 and TRBJ2-7, with 7 bases that match TRBD2. With V trimmed by 3 bases and J by 2 bases, 7 bases remained unmatched. The CDR3 has 15 amino acids. CDR1 MGHRA and CDR2 YSYEKL come from the germline V gene. In DNA, the CDR3 is TGCGCCAGCAGCCATGGGAACAGCGGGACCTACGAGCAGTACTTC. Translation: CASSHGNSGTYEQYF.

This clone was recorded once. The CDR3 bases are TGCGCCAGCAGCCAAGAGGCCAGGGAGGGATCACCCCTCCACTTT. Translated, it gives CASSQEAREGSPLHF. The chain has TRBV4-1 and TRBJ1-6; TRBD1 might be the D (5 bases). Germline values: CDR1 MGHRA, CDR2 YSYEKL. The CDR3 consists of 15 residues. Trimming stripped 0 bases from V and 10 bases from J, with 13 bases between.

V and J are TRBV5-4 and TRBJ2-1; weak D call: TRBD2 (7 bases). In germline, CDR1 is SGHNT, CDR2 YYREEE (reference sequence). V shed 3 bases and J shed 9 bases, with 16 bases lying between them. The CDR3 covers 14 residues. CDR3 nucleotide sequence: TGTGCCAGCAGCTGGGTGGCGGGGGCTTTTGAGCAGTTCTTC. It specifies CASSWVAGAFEQFF.

This clone has only a few counts. The chain links TRBV20-1 to TRBJ1-1, with D unclear. This CDR3 has 11 amino acids. V lost 3 bases, J lost 6 bases, and 8 bases lay in between. Germline V gene lookup returns CDR1 DFQATT and CDR2 SNEGSKA (reference sequence). DNA for the CDR3: TGCAGTGCTAGTGGCAGCGCTGAAGCTTTCTTT. It specifies CSASGSAEAFF.

The DNA for the CDR3 is TGTGCCAGCTCTTCCCGGACACAAGCGAACACTGAAGCTTTCTTT. This sequence encodes CASSSRTQANTEAFF. The chain employs TRBV27 and TRBJ1-1, with D perhaps TRBD1 (5 bases). V lost 8 bases and J lost 1, with 17 bases in between. Germline CDR1 reads MNHEY; CDR2 reads SMNVEV (reference sequence). CDR3 length equals 15 residues.

This chain links TRBV5-1 with TRBJ2-7; weak D call: TRBD1 (5 bases). This CDR3 has 15 amino acids. Per germline, CDR1 SGHRS and CDR2 YFSETQ. V was trimmed by 4 bases and J by 0 bases, leaving 14 bases between them. Here the CDR3 reads CASSANRYSSYEQYF. Here the CDR3 DNA reads TGCGCCAGCAGCGCTAACAGGTACAGCTCCTACGAGCAGTACTTC.

The V and J genes are TRBV7-3 and TRBJ1-1; 11 nucleotides align to TRBD1. J gave up 3 bases and V 1 base, and 16 bases lay outside the gene matches. CDR1 SGHTA and CDR2 FQGTGA come from the germline V gene. This CDR3 contains 20 residues. CDR3 in amino acids: CASSLRRTGGPTLPYTEAFF. For the CDR3, the DNA is TGTGCCAGCAGCTTAAGGCGGACAGGGGGCCCCACATTGCCCTACACTGAAGCTTTCTTT. Based on the CDR3 plus reference TRBV7-3 and TRBJ1-1, the full variable domain is GAGVSQTPSNKVTEKGKYVELRCDPISGHTALYWYRQSLGQGPEFLIYFQGTGAADDSGLPNDRFFAVRPEGSVSTLKIQRTERGDSAVYLCASSLRRTGGPTLPYTEAFFGQGTRLTVV.

This rearrangement joins TRBV27 to TRBJ1-1; perhaps TRBD1 as D (5 bases). V lost 6 bases and J lost 1, with 9 bases in between. In germline, CDR1 is MNHEY, CDR2 SMNVEV (reference sequence). This CDR3 is built from 13 residues. The CDR3 DNA follows: TGTGCCAGCAGAACAACAGGGAACACTGAAGCTTTCTTT. It codes for CASRTTGNTEAFF.

V usage is TRBV4-2 and J usage is TRBJ2-3; 15 nucleotides agree with TRBD2. Germline assignment: CDR1 LGHNA and CDR2 YNFKEQ. The CDR3 sequence is 18 residues long. V dropped 4 bases and J dropped 2; count of bases not matched to a gene: 7. The CDR3, as DNA: TGTGCCAGCAGCCCCGGACTAGCGGGGGGGCCTTCCACAGATACGCAGTATTTT. Translated: CASSPGLAGGPSTDTQYF.